This TCR beta chain derives from a study of blood T cell repertoires in COVID-19. Clones were sequenced by immunoSEQ multiplex PCR, and TCRdb holds only the in-frame ones, with some missing. The sample has about 92,000 clones; roughly 89% are singletons. This receptor was obtained from a woman in her sixties with COVID-19, enrolled during active disease. What was sequenced was peripheral blood.

DNA of the CDR3: TGTGCCAGCAGCCAACGAGGGCGGGGGGACTACGAGCAGTACTTC. Translating gives CASSQRGRGDYEQYF. The V and J genes are TRBV5-4 and TRBJ2-7; TRBD2 matches 8 bases. The CDR3 has 15 amino acids. Germline CDR1 is SGHNT and CDR2 is YYREEE (reference sequence). The ends lost 4 bases at V and 3 bases at J; junction bases unmatched: 9.